These T cell receptor beta chains were read from a single sample in a study of blood T cell repertoires in COVID-19. Profiled with immunoSEQ multiplex PCR; TCRdb holds only in-frame clones, not every one. This table holds some 250,000 clones, 85% to 90% found once. Sequencing was performed on PBMCs or T cells enriched from blood (not recorded which). These receptors were taken from a man between 35 and 55 years old who had recovered from COVID-19. The CDR3 runs from the conserved cysteine through the conserved F or W. The D gene is left open where the match is weak. The size entry is marked missing in some rows and otherwise reads once, few, many or a size class.

>TRBJ1-3|16|TRBV9|.|.
CASSVVSQVSGNTIYF
TGTGCCAGCAGCGTAGTGTCACAGGTATCTGGAAACACCATATATTTT
>TRBJ2-1|16|TRBV9|.|once
CASSVGSGNPYNEQFF
TGTGCCAGCAGCGTAGGATCGGGGAACCCCTACAATGAGCAGTTCTTC
>TRBJ2-5|16|TRBV7-6|.|.
CASSLVIGATQETQYF
TGTGCCAGCAGCTTAGTAATCGGAGCAACCCAAGAGACCCAGTACTTC
>TRBJ2-7|14|TRBV20-1|TRBD2|.
CSASFLAGSYEQYF
TGCAGTGCTAGTTTCCTAGCGGGATCGTACGAGCAGTACTTC
>TRBJ1-3|18|TRBV28|TRBD1|.
CASTGTGRVYSSGNTIYF
TGTGCCAGCACCGGGACAGGGAGAGTATACAGCTCTGGAAACACCATATATTTT
>TRBJ2-7|12|TRBV5-6|.|.
CASSLAGIEQYF
TGTGCCAGCAGCTTGGCGGGGATCGAGCAGTACTTC
>TRBJ1-5|18|TRBV30|TRBD1|.
CAWSAVRTGRMSNQPQHF
TGTGCCTGGAGCGCCGTCCGGACAGGGAGGATGAGCAATCAGCCCCAGCATTTT
>TRBJ2-3|14|TRBV29-1|TRBD2|.
CSVVGGDHTDTQYF
TGCAGCGTTGTTGGGGGGGACCACACAGATACGCAGTATTTT
>TRBJ1-1|13|TRBV7-9|TRBD1|.
CASSQGGNTEAFF
TGTGCCAGCAGCCAGGGGGGGAACACTGAAGCTTTCTTT
>TRBJ1-1|15|TRBV28|.|.
CASSPEGRGNTEAFF
TGTGCCAGCAGTCCTGAAGGGAGGGGGAACACTGAAGCTTTCTTT
>TRBJ1-4|14|TRBV10-3|.|.
CAISESDMGEKLFF
TGTGCCATCAGTGAGTCCGACATGGGTGAAAAACTGTTTTTT
>TRBJ1-5|14|TRBV19|.|.
CASSNQVVNQPQHF
TGTGCCAGTAGTAATCAGGTTGTCAATCAGCCCCAGCATTTT
>TRBJ1-1|15|TRBV5-1|.|.
CASSLEYTMNTEAFF
TGCGCCAGCAGCTTGGAGTACACCATGAACACTGAAGCTTTCTTT
>TRBJ2-7|15|TRBV5-1|TRBD1|.
CASSRDGQDPYEQYF
TGCGCCAGCAGCCGGGATGGACAGGACCCATACGAGCAGTACTTC
>TRBJ2-7|14|TRBV18|TRBD1|.
CASSPGTGAYEQYF
TGTGCCAGCTCACCCGGGACAGGGGCCTACGAGCAGTACTTC
>TRBJ2-5|13|TRBV9|.|once
CASSVDRQETQYF
TGTGCCAGCAGCGTGGACAGACAAGAGACCCAGTACTTC
>TRBJ2-6|16|TRBV29-1|.|.
CSVWGAGYSGANVLTF
TGCAGCGTTTGGGGAGCGGGTTACTCTGGGGCCAACGTCCTGACTTTC
>TRBJ2-5|16|TRBV11-2|.|.
CASSLDPGQLVGTQYF
TGTGCCAGCAGCTTAGATCCCGGACAGTTAGTAGGGACCCAGTACTTC
>TRBJ2-3|15|TRBV28|.|.
CASSFGASGTDTQYF
TGTGCCAGCAGTTTTGGGGCTAGCGGCACAGATACGCAGTATTTT
>TRBJ2-3|15|TRBV5-1|TRBD1|.
CASSQDRVPSDTQYF
TGCGCCAGCAGCCAGGACAGGGTACCCTCGGATACGCAGTATTTT
>TRBJ1-2|17|TRBV6-1|.|once
CASSEGILWRGSYGYTF
TGTGCCAGCAGTGAAGGAATATTATGGAGGGGCTCATATGGCTACACCTTC
>TRBJ2-5|13|TRBV6-5|TRBD1|.
CASRQGYQETQYF
TGTGCCAGCAGACAGGGGTACCAAGAGACCCAGTACTTC
>TRBJ1-2|14|TRBV4-2|.|.
CASSYEDSSYGYTF
TGTGCCAGCAGCTATGAGGATAGCAGCTATGGCTACACCTTC
>TRBJ2-1|14|TRBV10-3|.|.
CATGGGGINNEQFF
TGTGCCACCGGAGGAGGGGGCATCAACAATGAGCAGTTCTTC
>TRBJ2-6|16|TRBV4-1|.|.
CASSQDSGAGANVLTF
TGCGCCAGCAGCCAAGATTCAGGGGCTGGGGCCAACGTCCTGACTTTC
>TRBJ2-1|13|TRBV9|TRBD2|.
CASSVPSGNEQFF
TGTGCCAGCAGCGTACCTAGCGGGAATGAGCAGTTCTTC
>TRBJ1-5|14|TRBV19|.|.
CASSLQGEFQPQHF
TGTGCCAGTAGTTTACAGGGTGAGTTTCAGCCCCAGCATTTT
>TRBJ2-5|14|TRBV6-5|.|.
CASSFGRREETQYF
TGTGCCAGCAGTTTCGGGAGAAGAGAGGAGACCCAGTACTTC
>TRBJ1-2|14|TRBV5-4|.|.
CASSSKGVDYGYTF
TGTGCCAGCAGCTCGAAAGGGGTTGACTATGGCTACACCTTC
>TRBJ1-1|15|TRBV11-2|.|.
CASSLFGGRSTEAFF
TGTGCCAGCAGCTTATTCGGGGGGCGCAGCACTGAAGCTTTCTTT
>TRBJ2-5|15|TRBV3-1/TRBV3-2|TRBD2|.
CASSQAGSGSETQYF
TGTGCCAGCAGCCAAGCGGGTAGCGGGTCGGAGACCCAGTACTTC
>TRBJ2-5|18|TRBV7-2|TRBD2|.
CASSHRLAGGSYQETQYF
TGTGCCAGCAGCCATCGACTAGCGGGAGGCTCGTACCAAGAGACCCAGTACTTC
>TRBJ1-2|14|TRBV7-9|.|.
CASSLGQRATGYTF
TGTGCCAGCAGCTTAGGACAGCGAGCTACCGGCTACACCTTC
>TRBJ2-7|14|TRBV4-3|.|.
CASSQHRASYEQYF
TGCGCCAGCAGCCAACACAGGGCCTCCTACGAGCAGTACTTC
>TRBJ1-1|13|TRBV9|TRBD1|once
CASSVTGGTEAFF
TGTGCCAGCAGCGTGACAGGGGGCACTGAAGCTTTCTTT
>TRBJ1-5|16|TRBV19|TRBD1|.
CASSISTGPSNQPQHF
TGTGCCAGTAGTATATCGACAGGGCCTAGCAATCAGCCCCAGCATTTT
>TRBJ2-5|13|TRBV5-1|TRBD2|.
CASSQGLAGDQNF
TGCGCCAGCAGCCAGGGACTAGCGGGGGATCAGAACTTC
>TRBJ1-1|15|TRBV4-1|TRBD1|.
CASSQPTGKNTEAFF
TGCGCCAGCAGCCAACCGACAGGGAAGAACACTGAAGCTTTCTTT
>TRBJ2-7|15|TRBV7-3|TRBD2|.
CASSFRPSGDYEQYF
TGTGCCAGCAGCTTCCGGCCTAGCGGGGACTACGAGCAGTACTTC
>TRBJ2-1|15|TRBV5-5|.|.
CASSKERYDYNEQFF
TGTGCCAGCAGTAAGGAGCGGTACGACTACAATGAGCAGTTCTTC
>TRBJ1-1|17|TRBV9|.|.
CASSPNFPGQMNTEAFF
TGTGCCAGCAGCCCCAACTTCCCCGGACAGATGAACACTGAAGCTTTCTTT
>TRBJ2-2|19|TRBV7-9|TRBD2|.
CASSLVGGSGARGAGELFF
TGTGCCAGCAGCTTAGTTGGTGGTAGCGGGGCCCGAGGGGCCGGGGAGCTGTTTTTT
>TRBJ1-4|16|TRBV6-6|TRBD1|.
CASTTGQGTTNEKLFF
TGTGCCAGCACTACGGGACAGGGAACAACTAATGAAAAACTGTTTTTT
>TRBJ1-5|14|TRBV5-5|.|.
CASSLAAGNQPQHF
TGTGCCAGCAGCTTGGCCGCAGGGAATCAGCCCCAGCATTTT
>TRBJ2-3|14|TRBV6-5|.|.
CASRLTGQGDTQYF
TGTGCCAGCAGACTAACAGGGCAGGGAGATACGCAGTATTTT
>TRBJ2-1|20|TRBV7-3|TRBD2|.
CASSPHPGLAGGTSYNEQFF
TGTGCCAGCAGTCCCCATCCGGGACTAGCGGGAGGGACTTCCTACAATGAGCAGTTCTTC
>TRBJ1-1|14|TRBV11-2|.|.
CASTRQGPLTEAFF
TGTGCCAGCACCCGTCAGGGGCCGTTGACTGAAGCTTTCTTT
>TRBJ1-1|15|TRBV30|TRBD1|.
CAWSVLGTGGFEAFF
TGTGCCTGGAGTGTACTCGGGACAGGGGGCTTTGAAGCTTTCTTT
>TRBJ1-5|13|TRBV19|.|.
CASSVQGTQPQHF
TGTGCCAGTAGTGTCCAGGGTACTCAGCCCCAGCATTTT
>TRBJ1-4|15|TRBV5-4|.|.
CASSLQGQSNEKLFF
TGTGCCAGCAGCTTGCAGGGACAATCTAATGAAAAACTGTTTTTT
>TRBJ1-6|15|TRBV30|TRBD1|.
CAWSVGQGARSPLHF
TGTGCCTGGAGCGTAGGACAGGGGGCGCGGTCACCCCTCCACTTT
>TRBJ1-5|17|TRBV11-2|.|.
CASSAGRGEIGRQPQHF
TGTGCCAGCAGCGCAGGTAGGGGCGAAATAGGGCGGCAGCCCCAGCATTTT
>TRBJ2-5|16|TRBV5-1|.|.
CASSEPVNTGSETQYF
TGCGCCAGCAGCGAACCCGTAAACACAGGGTCGGAGACCCAGTACTTC